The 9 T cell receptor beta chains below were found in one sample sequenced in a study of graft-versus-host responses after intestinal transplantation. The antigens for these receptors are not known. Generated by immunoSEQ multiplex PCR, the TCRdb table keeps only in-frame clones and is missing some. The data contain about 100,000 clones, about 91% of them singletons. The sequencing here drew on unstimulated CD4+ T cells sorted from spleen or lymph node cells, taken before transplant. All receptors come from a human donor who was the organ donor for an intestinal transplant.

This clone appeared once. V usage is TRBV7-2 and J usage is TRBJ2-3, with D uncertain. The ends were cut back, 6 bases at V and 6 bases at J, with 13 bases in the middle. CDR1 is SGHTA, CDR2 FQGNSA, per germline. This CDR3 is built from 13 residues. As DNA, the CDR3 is TGTGCCAGCAGGCTAGAAGTAGCCGATACGCAGTATTTT. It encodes CASRLEVADTQYF. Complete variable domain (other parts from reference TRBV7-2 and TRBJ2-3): GAGVSQSPSNKVTEKGKDVELRCDPISGHTALYWYRQSLGQGLEFLIYFQGNSAPDKSGLPSDRFSAERTGGSVSTLTIQRTQQEDSAVYLCASRLEVADTQYFGPGTRLTVL.

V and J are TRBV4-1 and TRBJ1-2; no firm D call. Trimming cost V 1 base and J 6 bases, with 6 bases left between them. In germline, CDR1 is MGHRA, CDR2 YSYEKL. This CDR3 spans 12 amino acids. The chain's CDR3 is CASSQARDGYTF. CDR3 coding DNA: TGCGCCAGCAGCCAAGCGAGGGATGGCTACACCTTC.

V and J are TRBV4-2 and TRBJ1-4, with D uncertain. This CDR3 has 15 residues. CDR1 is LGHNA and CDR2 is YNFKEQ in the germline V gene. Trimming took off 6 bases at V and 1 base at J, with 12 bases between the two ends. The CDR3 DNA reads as TGTGCCAGCAGTCCTCTGACATTAACTAATGAAAAACTGTTTTTT. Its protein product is CASSPLTLTNEKLFF.

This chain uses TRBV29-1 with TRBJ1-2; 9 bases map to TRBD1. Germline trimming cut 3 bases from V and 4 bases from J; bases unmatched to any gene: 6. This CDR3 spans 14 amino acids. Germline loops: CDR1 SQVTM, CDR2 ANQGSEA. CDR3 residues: CSVDSQDRGYGYTF. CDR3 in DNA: TGCAGCGTTGACTCCCAGGACAGGGGCTATGGCTACACCTTC. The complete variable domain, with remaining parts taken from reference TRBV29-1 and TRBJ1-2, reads SAVISQKPSRDICQRGTSLTIQCQVDSQVTMMFWYRQQPGQSLTLIATANQGSEATYESGFVIDKFPISRPNLTFSTLTVSNMSPEDSSIYLCSVDSQDRGYGYTFGSGTRLTVV.

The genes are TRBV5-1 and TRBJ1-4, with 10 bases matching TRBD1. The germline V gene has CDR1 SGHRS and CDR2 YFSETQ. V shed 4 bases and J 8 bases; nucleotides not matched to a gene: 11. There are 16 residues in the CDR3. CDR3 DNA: TGCGCCAGCAGCAGCGGCGACAGGGGGCAGGAGGAAAAACTGTTTTTT. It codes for CASSSGDRGQEEKLFF. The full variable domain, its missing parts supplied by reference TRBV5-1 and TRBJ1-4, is KAGVTQTPRYLIKTRGQQVTLSCSPISGHRSVSWYQQTPGQGLQFLFEYFSETQRNKGNFPGRFSGRQFSNSRSEMNVSTLELGDSALYLCASSSGDRGQEEKLFFGSGTQLSVL.

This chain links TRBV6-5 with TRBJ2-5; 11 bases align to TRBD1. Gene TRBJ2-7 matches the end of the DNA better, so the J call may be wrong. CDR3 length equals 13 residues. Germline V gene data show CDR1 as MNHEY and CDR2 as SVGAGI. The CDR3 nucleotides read TGTGCCAGCAGTCCAGGGACAGGGGGCGAGCAGTACTTC. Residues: CASSPGTGGEQYF.

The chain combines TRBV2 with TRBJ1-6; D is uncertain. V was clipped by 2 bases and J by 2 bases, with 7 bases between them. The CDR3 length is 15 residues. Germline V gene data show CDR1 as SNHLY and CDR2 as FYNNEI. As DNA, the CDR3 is TGTGCCAGCAGTGAAAGGGAGACCTATAATTCACCCCTCCACTTT. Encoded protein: CASSERETYNSPLHF.

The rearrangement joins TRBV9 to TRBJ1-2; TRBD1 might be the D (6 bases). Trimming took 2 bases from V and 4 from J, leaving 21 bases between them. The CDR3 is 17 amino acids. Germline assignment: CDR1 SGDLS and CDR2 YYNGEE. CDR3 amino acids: CASSVTGDIAPGYGYTF. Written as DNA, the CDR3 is TGTGCCAGCAGCGTGACAGGAGATATCGCCCCCGGCTATGGCTACACCTTC.

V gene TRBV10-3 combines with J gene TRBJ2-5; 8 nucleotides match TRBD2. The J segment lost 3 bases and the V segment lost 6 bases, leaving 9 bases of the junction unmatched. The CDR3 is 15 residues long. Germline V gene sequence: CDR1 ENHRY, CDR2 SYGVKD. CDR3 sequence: CAIRTGTRVKETQYF. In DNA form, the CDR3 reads TGTGCCATCAGGACCGGGACTAGGGTTAAAGAGACCCAGTACTTC.